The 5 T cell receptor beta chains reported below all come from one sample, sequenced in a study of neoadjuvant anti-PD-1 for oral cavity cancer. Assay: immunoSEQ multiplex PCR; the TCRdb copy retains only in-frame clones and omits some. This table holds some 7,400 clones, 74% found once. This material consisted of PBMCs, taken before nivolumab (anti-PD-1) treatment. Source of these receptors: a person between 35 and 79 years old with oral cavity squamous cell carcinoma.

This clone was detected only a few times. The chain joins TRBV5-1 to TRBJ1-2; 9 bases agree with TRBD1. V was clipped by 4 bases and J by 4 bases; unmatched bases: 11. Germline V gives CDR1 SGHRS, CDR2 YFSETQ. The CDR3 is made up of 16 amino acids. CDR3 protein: CASSEDPGQGSYGYTF. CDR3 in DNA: TGCGCCAGCAGCGAAGATCCGGGACAGGGTAGCTATGGCTACACCTTC.

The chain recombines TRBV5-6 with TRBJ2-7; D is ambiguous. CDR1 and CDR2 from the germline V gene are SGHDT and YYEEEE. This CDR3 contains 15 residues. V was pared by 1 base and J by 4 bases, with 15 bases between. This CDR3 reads CASSLIVRQAYEQYF. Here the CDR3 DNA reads TGTGCCAGCAGCTTGATTGTCCGGCAGGCGTACGAGCAGTACTTC.

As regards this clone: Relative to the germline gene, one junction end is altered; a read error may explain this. The CDR3 reads CASSVWEDEQFF. The CDR3 DNA reads TGTGCCAGCAGTGTATGGGAGGATGAGCAGTTCTTC. The chain carries TRBV28 and TRBJ2-1, with D perhaps TRBD2 (6 bases). The germline CDR1 and CDR2 sequences are MDHEN and SYDVKM. The CDR3 length is 12 residues. The entire variable domain, with the rest obtained from reference TRBV28 and TRBJ2-1, is as follows: DVKVTQSSRYLVKRTGEKVFLECVQDMDHENMFWYRQDPGLGLRLIYFSYDVKMKEKGDIPEGYSVSREKKERFSLILESASTNQTSMYLCASSVWEDEQFFGPGTRLTVL.

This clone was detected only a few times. The CDR3 region is CASSPGQGGEQYF. CDR3 in DNA: TGTGCCAGCAGCCCTGGACAGGGCGGCGAGCAGTACTTC. This chain links TRBV7-2 with TRBJ2-7; 8 bases are shared with TRBD1. This CDR3 region has 13 residues. Germline CDR1 SGHTA, CDR2 FQGNSA. V shed 5 bases and J 6 bases; nucleotides not matched to a gene: 6.

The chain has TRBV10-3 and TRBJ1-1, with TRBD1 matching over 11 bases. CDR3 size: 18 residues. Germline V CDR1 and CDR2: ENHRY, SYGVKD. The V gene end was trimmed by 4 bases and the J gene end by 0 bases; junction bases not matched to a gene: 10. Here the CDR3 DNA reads TGTGCCATCAGTGGGGGGGACAGGGGGAGAGTCGTGAACACTGAAGCTTTCTTT. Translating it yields CAISGGDRGRVVNTEAFF.